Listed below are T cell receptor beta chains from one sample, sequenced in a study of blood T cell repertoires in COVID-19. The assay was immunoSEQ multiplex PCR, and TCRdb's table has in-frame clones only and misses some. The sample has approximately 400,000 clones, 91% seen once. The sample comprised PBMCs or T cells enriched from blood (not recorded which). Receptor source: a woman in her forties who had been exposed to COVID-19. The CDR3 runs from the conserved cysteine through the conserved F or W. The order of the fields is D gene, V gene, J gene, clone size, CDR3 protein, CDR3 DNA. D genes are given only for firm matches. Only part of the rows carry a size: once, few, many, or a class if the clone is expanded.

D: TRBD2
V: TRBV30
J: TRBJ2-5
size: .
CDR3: CAWSGGGRAQETQYF
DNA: TGTGCCTGGAGCGGAGGCGGGAGGGCCCAAGAGACCCAGTACTTC

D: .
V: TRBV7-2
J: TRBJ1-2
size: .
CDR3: CASSRPGANYGYTF
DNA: TGTGCCAGCAGCCGGCCGGGAGCTAACTATGGCTACACCTTC

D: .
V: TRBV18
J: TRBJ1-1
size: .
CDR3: CASSRADRRNTEAFF
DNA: TGTGCCAGCTCACGGGCCGACAGGCGGAACACTGAAGCTTTCTTT

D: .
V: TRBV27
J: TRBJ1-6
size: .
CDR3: CASSPRQVAPLNSPLHF
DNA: TGTGCCAGCAGTCCTCGACAGGTCGCCCCTTTGAATTCACCCCTCCACTTT

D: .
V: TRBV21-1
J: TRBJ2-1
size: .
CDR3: CASSRGTGYNEQFF
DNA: TGTGCCAGCAGCAGGGGGACAGGGTACAATGAGCAGTTCTTC

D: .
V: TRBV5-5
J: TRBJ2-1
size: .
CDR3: CASSLVRRHEQFF
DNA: TGTGCCAGCAGCTTGGTCAGGAGGCATGAGCAGTTCTTC

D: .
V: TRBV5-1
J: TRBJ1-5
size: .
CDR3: CASSPEGRSQPQHF
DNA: TGCGCCAGCAGCCCCGAGGGCAGAAGCCAGCCCCAGCATTTT

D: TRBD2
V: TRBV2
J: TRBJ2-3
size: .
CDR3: CASSPGLAADTQYF
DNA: TGTGCCAGCAGCCCGGGACTAGCCGCAGATACGCAGTATTTT

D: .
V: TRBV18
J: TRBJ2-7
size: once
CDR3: CASSPGGTGYEQYF
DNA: TGTGCCAGCTCACCAGGCGGGACGGGCTACGAGCAGTACTTC

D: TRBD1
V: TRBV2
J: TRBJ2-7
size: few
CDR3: CASQHTGTAKNYEQYF
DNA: TGTGCCAGCCAACATACTGGGACAGCGAAGAACTACGAGCAGTACTTC

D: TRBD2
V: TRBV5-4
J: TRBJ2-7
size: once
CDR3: CASSLSGRRSGSYEQYF
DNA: TGTGCCAGCAGCTTAAGTGGAAGACGTAGCGGGAGCTACGAGCAGTACTTC

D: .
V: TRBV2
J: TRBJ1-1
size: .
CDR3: CACDSLRTEAFF
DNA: TGTGCCTGCGACAGTTTGAGGACTGAAGCTTTCTTT

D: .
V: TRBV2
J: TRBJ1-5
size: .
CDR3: CASSEEGVYMNQPQHF
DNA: TGTGCCAGCAGTGAAGAAGGGGTATACATGAATCAGCCCCAGCATTTT

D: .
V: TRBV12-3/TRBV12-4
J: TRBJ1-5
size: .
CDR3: CASSLEGGQPQHF
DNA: TGTGCCAGCAGTTTGGAGGGAGGCCAGCCCCAGCATTTT

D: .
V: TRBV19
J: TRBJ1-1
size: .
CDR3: CASSIRTGNTEAFF
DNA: TGTGCCAGTAGTATCCGAACGGGAAACACTGAAGCTTTCTTT

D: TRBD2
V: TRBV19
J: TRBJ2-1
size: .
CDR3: CASSIRAGLAGDNEQFF
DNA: TGTGCCAGTAGTATTCGGGCCGGACTAGCGGGGGACAATGAGCAGTTCTTC

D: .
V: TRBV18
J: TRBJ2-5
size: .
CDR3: CASSSRAREQYF
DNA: TGTGCCAGCTCATCTAGGGCGAGGGAACAGTACTTC

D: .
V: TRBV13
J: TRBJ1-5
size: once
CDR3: CASSHRRQGFNQPQHF
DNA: TGTGCCAGCAGCCACCGTCGTCAGGGCTTCAATCAGCCCCAGCATTTT

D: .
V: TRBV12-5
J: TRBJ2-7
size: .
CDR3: CASGFARHSYEQYF
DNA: TGTGCTAGTGGTTTTGCGCGCCATTCCTACGAGCAGTACTTC

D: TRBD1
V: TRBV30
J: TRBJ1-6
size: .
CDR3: CAWSGTGGNSPLHF
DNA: TGTGCCTGGAGTGGGACAGGAGGTAATTCACCCCTCCACTTT

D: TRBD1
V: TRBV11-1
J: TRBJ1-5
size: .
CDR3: CASPSARDSPNQPQHF
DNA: TGTGCCAGCCCCTCGGCCCGGGACAGCCCAAATCAGCCCCAGCATTTT

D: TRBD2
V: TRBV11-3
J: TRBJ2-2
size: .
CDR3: CASSLERGLPGLASPNTGELFF
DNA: TGTGCCAGCAGCTTAGAGAGGGGGCTCCCGGGACTAGCGAGCCCGAACACCGGGGAGCTGTTTTTT

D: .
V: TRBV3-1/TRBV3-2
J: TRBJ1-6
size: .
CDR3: CASSQARGVNSPLHF
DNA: TGTGCCAGCAGCCAAGCCAGGGGAGTCAATTCACCCCTCCACTTT

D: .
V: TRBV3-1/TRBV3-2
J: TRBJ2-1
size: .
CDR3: CASSPGTSLYNEQFF
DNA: TGTGCCAGCAGCCCCGGGACATCTCTTTACAATGAGCAGTTCTTC

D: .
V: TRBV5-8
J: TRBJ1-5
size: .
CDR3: CASSRLGARPQHF
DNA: TGTGCCAGCAGCCGACTAGGGGCGCGGCCCCAGCATTTT

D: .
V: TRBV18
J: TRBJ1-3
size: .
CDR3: CASSPTANSGNTIYF
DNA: TGTGCCAGCTCACCGACAGCTAACTCTGGAAACACCATATATTTT

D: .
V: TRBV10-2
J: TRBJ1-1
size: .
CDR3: CASSEGSSPNTEAFF
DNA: TGCGCCAGCAGTGAGGGTAGCTCCCCGAACACTGAAGCTTTCTTT

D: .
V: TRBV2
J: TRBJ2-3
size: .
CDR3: CAISGKITFSTDTQYF
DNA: TGTGCCATCTCAGGAAAGATCACTTTCTCCACAGATACGCAGTATTTT

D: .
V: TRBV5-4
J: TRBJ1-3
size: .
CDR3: CASSSGITGGNTIYF
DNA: TGTGCCAGCAGCTCAGGGATTACCGGGGGAAACACCATATATTTT

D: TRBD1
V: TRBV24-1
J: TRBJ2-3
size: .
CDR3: CATSVSGRGQDTQYF
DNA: TGTGCCACCAGTGTATCGGGCAGGGGGCAAGATACGCAGTATTTT

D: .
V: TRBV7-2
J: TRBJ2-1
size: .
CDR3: CASSPYTGGADNEQFF
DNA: TGTGCCAGCAGCCCCTACACCGGCGGGGCAGACAATGAGCAGTTCTTC

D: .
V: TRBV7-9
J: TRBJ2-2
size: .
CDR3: CASSRRGNTGELFF
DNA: TGTGCCAGCTCCCGACGGGGGAACACCGGGGAGCTGTTTTTT

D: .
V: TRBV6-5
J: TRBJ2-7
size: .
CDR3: CASSPDQFLHEQYF
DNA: TGTGCCAGCAGCCCCGATCAGTTTTTACACGAGCAGTACTTC

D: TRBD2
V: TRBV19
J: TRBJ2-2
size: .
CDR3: CARRTRLAGNTGELFF
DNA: TGTGCCAGGAGGACTAGGCTAGCGGGAAACACCGGGGAGCTGTTTTTT

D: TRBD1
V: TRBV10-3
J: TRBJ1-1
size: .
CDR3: CAIADRVNTEAFF
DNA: TGTGCCATCGCGGACAGGGTGAACACTGAAGCTTTCTTT

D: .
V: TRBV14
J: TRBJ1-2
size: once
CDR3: CASSQDLRGDHNYGYTF
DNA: TGTGCCAGCAGCCAAGATCTTCGGGGGGACCATAACTATGGCTACACCTTC

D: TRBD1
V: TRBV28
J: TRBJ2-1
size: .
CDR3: CASISKGQGYNEQFF
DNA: TGTGCCAGCATCAGTAAGGGACAGGGATACAATGAGCAGTTCTTC

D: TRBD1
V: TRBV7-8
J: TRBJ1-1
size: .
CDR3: CASSLGQVTEAFF
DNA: TGTGCCAGCAGCCTGGGACAGGTCACTGAAGCTTTCTTT

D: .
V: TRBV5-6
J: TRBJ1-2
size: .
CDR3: CASRWEGEYTF
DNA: TGTGCCTCCAGATGGGAGGGGGAGTACACCTTC

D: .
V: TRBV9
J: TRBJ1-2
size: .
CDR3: CASSGNRVGYTF
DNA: TGTGCCAGCAGCGGGAACAGGGTCGGCTACACCTTC

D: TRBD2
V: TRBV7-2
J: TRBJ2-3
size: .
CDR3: CASSSDPGGFTDTQYF
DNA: TGTGCCAGCAGCTCAGACCCGGGAGGCTTTACAGATACGCAGTATTTT

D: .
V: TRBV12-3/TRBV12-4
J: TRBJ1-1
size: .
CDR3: CASSPGRNTEAFF
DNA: TGTGCCAGCAGCCCCGGTAGGAACACTGAAGCTTTCTTT

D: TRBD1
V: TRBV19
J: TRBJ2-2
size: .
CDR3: CASRRDRGNTGELFF
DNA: TGTGCCAGTAGGAGGGACAGGGGAAACACCGGGGAGCTGTTTTTT

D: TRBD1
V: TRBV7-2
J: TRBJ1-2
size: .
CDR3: CASSHTDTGAYGYTF
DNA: TGTGCCAGCAGCCATACCGATACAGGGGCCTATGGCTACACCTTC

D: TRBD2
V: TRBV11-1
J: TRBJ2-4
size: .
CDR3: CASSSGGGNIQYF
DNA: TGTGCCAGCTCTAGCGGGGGGGGAAACATTCAGTACTTC

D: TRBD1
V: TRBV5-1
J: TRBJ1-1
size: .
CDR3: CASSLVDRGISVNTEAFF
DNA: TGCGCCAGCAGCTTGGTCGACAGGGGGATATCGGTGAACACTGAAGCTTTCTTT

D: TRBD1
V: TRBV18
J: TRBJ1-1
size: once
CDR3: CASQGESVAEAFF
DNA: TGTGCCAGCCAGGGGGAAAGTGTGGCTGAAGCTTTCTTT

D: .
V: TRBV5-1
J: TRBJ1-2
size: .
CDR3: CASSLAGGGYTF
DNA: TGCGCCAGCAGCTTGGCTGGGGGCGGCTACACCTTC

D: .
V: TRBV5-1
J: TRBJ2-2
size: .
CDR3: CASRLQRVDTGELFF
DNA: TGCGCCAGCAGATTGCAGCGGGTAGACACCGGGGAGCTGTTTTTT

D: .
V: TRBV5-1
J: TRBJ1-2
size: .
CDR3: CASSYPDSSYGYTF
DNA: TGCGCCAGCAGCTACCCGGACAGCTCCTATGGCTACACCTTC

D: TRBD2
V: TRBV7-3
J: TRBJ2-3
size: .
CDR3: CASSLNPGLAGEDTQYF
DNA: TGTGCCAGCAGCTTGAATCCGGGACTAGCGGGGGAAGATACGCAGTATTTT